A single sample is the source of the 27 T cell receptor beta chains below, sequenced in a study of blood T cell repertoires in COVID-19. Sequencing was performed with immunoSEQ multiplex PCR; in TCRdb, only in-frame clones are kept and a portion is missing. The sample consists of nearly 95,000 clones, roughly 88% of them appearing once. Input material: peripheral blood. These receptors were obtained from a human donor with active COVID-19. The donor label of this sample is uncertain.

This chain uses TRBV7-8 with TRBJ2-5; 8 bases align to TRBD2. This CDR3 contains 20 residues. Germline V gene data show CDR1 as SGHVS and CDR2 as FQNEAQ. V lost 1 base to trimming and J lost 4 bases; unmatched junction nucleotides: 20. CDR3 sequence (DNA): TGTGCCAGCAGCTTAGGGTCCATCGTCGGGACTAGTTTCAGACCAGAGACCCAGTACTTC. The encoded protein is CASSLGSIVGTSFRPETQYF.

The chain has TRBV7-8 and TRBJ2-3; no clear D gene. The CDR3 has 14 amino acids. Trimming shortened V by 4 bases and J by 2 bases, and 10 bases separated the two germline ends. The germline gives CDR1 SGHVS, CDR2 FQNEAQ. CDR3 residues: CASSYRGNTDTQYF. The CDR3 DNA reads TGTGCCAGCAGCTATCGCGGCAACACAGATACGCAGTATTTT. Supplemented by reference TRBV7-8 and TRBJ2-3, the full variable domain reads GAGVSQSPRYKVAKRGQDVALRCDPISGHVSLFWYQQALGQGPEFLTYFQNEAQLDKSGLPSDRFFAERPEGSVSTLKIQRTQQEDSAVYLCASSYRGNTDTQYFGPGTRLTVL.

V gene TRBV19 combines with J gene TRBJ1-1; D possibly corresponds to TRBD1 (5 bases). The V gene's germline CDR1 is LNHDA and CDR2 SQIVND (reference sequence). The CDR3 is made up of 18 amino acids. Trimming cost V 7 bases and J 1 base, with 25 bases left between them. The CDR3 nucleotides read TGTGCCAGTAACGACCCACTTTTTGCCGGGGGATCGAACACTGAAGCTTTCTTT. Encoded protein: CASNDPLFAGGSNTEAFF.

This clone was recorded once. V and J are TRBV9 and TRBJ2-5, with D tentatively TRBD1 (6 bases). CDR1 is SGDLS and CDR2 is YYNGEE in the germline V gene. The CDR3 totals 16 residues. The V gene lost 1 base and the J gene lost 5 bases, with 18 bases spanning the gap. The CDR3 region has the DNA TGTGCCAGCAGCGTACGTCTGGGACACTTAGGGGAGACCCAGTACTTC. Translated, it gives CASSVRLGHLGETQYF.

This sequence joins TRBV7-9 and TRBJ2-3, with 7 positions matching TRBD1. J gave up 6 bases and V 2 bases, and 5 bases lay outside the gene matches. The V gene's germline CDR1 is SEHNR and CDR2 FQNEAQ (reference sequence). The length of the CDR3 is 14 residues. CDR3: CASSLRTGQDTQYF. DNA for the CDR3: TGTGCCAGCAGCTTAAGAACGGGACAGGATACGCAGTATTTT.

Here the CDR3 reads CASRPGRWYSPLHF. The CDR3 region has the DNA TGTGCCAGCAGACCAGGGAGGTGGTATTCACCCCTCCACTTT. V and J are TRBV2 and TRBJ1-6, with a tentative D call TRBD1 (5 bases). Per germline, CDR1 SNHLY and CDR2 FYNNEI. The V gene lost 6 bases and the J gene lost 8 bases, with 14 bases spanning the gap. The CDR3 covers 14 residues.

The chain links TRBV11-1 to TRBJ1-3; tentatively, D is TRBD1 (5 bases). Germline CDR1 and CDR2: SGHAT and FQDESV (reference sequence). Trimming removed 8 bases at V and 0 bases at J, with 11 bases between. The CDR3 has 14 residues. The CDR3 spells CASGHRSSGNTIYF. The CDR3 coding sequence is TGTGCCAGCGGACACAGGAGCTCTGGAAACACCATATATTTT.

The chain recombines TRBV7-2 with TRBJ2-3; 15 bases are shared with TRBD2. V lost 0 bases, J lost 2 bases, and 3 bases stayed unmatched. The CDR3 runs to 18 residues. Germline V gene sequence: CDR1 SGHTA, CDR2 FQGNSA. The CDR3 region has the DNA TGTGCCAGCAGCTTAGCTGGACTAGCGGGGGGGTTCACAGATACGCAGTATTTT. It encodes CASSLAGLAGGFTDTQYF.

V usage is TRBV7-2 and J usage is TRBJ2-3, with TRBD2 as a possible D gene (6 bases). The V end was cut by 5 bases, the J end by 0 bases, with 15 bases between. CDR1 and CDR2 from the germline V gene are SGHTA and FQGNSA. The CDR3 extends over 16 amino acids. The CDR3 here is CASSMLSGFSTDTQYF. CDR3 bases: TGTGCCAGCAGCATGCTTAGCGGATTTAGCACAGATACGCAGTATTTT.

This clone was detected only once. The chain recombines TRBV12-2 with TRBJ1-3. TRBV12-2 corresponds to a pseudogene. The CDR3 loop spans 19 amino acids. The DNA of the CDR3 is TGTGCAAGTCGCTTAGATGGGGGGTATAGTACGAGCTCTGGAAACACCATATATTTT. It is translated as CASRLDGGYSTSSGNTIYF.

CDR3 residues: CASSPGRFFGEKLFF. The DNA of the CDR3 is TGTGCCAGCAGTCCCGGGAGGTTCTTTGGCGAAAAACTGTTTTTT. The V call is TRBV6-2 or TRBV6-3, the J call TRBJ1-4; D is unclear. CDR3 length equals 15 residues. CDR1 and CDR2 (germline): MNHEY, SVGEGT. Between the trimmed V and J ends, which lost 5 bases and 8 bases, there was a span of 18 bases.

The chain links TRBV10-1 to TRBJ1-1, with 9 positions matching TRBD1. The length of the CDR3 is 16 residues. CDR1 and CDR2 (germline): WNHNN, SYGVQD (reference sequence). The V and J ends lost 6 bases and 7 bases, in that order; junction bases with no gene match: 15. CDR3 DNA: TGCGCCAGCAGGAAAGGACAGGGGCGTTACTTCGTTGAAGCTTTCTTT. It is translated as CASRKGQGRYFVEAFF.

The chain employs TRBV28 and TRBJ1-2; D gene uncertain. Germline V lookup: CDR1 MDHEN, CDR2 SYDVKM. The V end was cut by 3 bases, the J end by 4 bases, with 15 bases between. The CDR3 has 15 amino acids. The CDR3 loop is CASSFFGLSSYGYTF. The CDR3 nucleotides are TGTGCCAGCAGTTTTTTCGGTCTGTCGTCCTATGGCTACACCTTC.

The chain uses TRBV11-2 and TRBJ1-2; D may be TRBD1 (5 bases). The V and J ends lost 0 bases and 7 bases respectively, with 15 bases between them. The germline gives CDR1 SGHAT, CDR2 FQNNGV. The length of the CDR3 is 15 residues. In DNA form, the CDR3 reads TGTGCCAGCAGCTTAGATCTTCAGGGCTGGGGTGGCTACACCTTC. Residues: CASSLDLQGWGGYTF.

The genes are TRBV18 and TRBJ1-3, with TRBD1 matching 10 bases. Germline trimming cut 3 bases from V and 1 base from J; bases unmatched to any gene: 6. Germline V gene lookup returns CDR1 KGHSH and CDR2 LQKENI. The CDR3 covers 17 residues. In nucleotides, the CDR3 is TGTGCCAGCTCACCGGGTCGACAGGGGGCATCTGGAAACACCATATATTTT. Translation gives CASSPGRQGASGNTIYF.

This clone was counted once. The chain links TRBV7-2 to TRBJ1-2; 9 bases match TRBD1. The CDR3 extends over 13 amino acids. With V trimmed by 4 bases and J by 6 bases, 3 bases remained unmatched. The germline gives CDR1 SGHTA, CDR2 FQGNSA. The DNA of the CDR3 is TGTGCCAGCAGCTCCAGACAGGGGGATGGCTACACCTTC. It codes for CASSSRQGDGYTF.

The gene calls are TRBV10-2 and TRBJ1-2, with unresolved D. V lost 6 bases to trimming and J lost 0 bases, with 11 bases between them. Germline CDR1 WSHSY, CDR2 SAAADI. This CDR3 is 14 amino acids long. This CDR3 is CASSETIANYGYTF. DNA of the CDR3: TGCGCCAGCAGCGAGACGATAGCTAACTATGGCTACACCTTC.

This clone has just a few counts. V is TRBV19 and J is TRBJ1-2; 10 nucleotides align to TRBD1. This CDR3 is 12 amino acids long. Germline loops: CDR1 LNHDA, CDR2 SQIVND (reference sequence). V was pared by 8 bases and J by 5 bases, with 2 bases of the junction left unmatched. The CDR3 here is CASGDRGYGYTF. CDR3 DNA sequence: TGTGCCAGTGGGGACAGGGGATATGGCTACACCTTC. Full variable domain (outside the CDR3, taken from reference TRBV19 and TRBJ1-2): DGGITQSPKYLFRKEGQNVTLSCEQNLNHDAMYWYRQDPGQGLRLIYYSQIVNDFQKGDIAEGYSVSREKKESFPLTVTSAQKNPTAFYLCASGDRGYGYTFGSGTRLTVV.

This chain links TRBV9 with TRBJ2-5; weak D call: TRBD1 (5 bases). Between the trimmed V and J ends, which lost 4 bases and 0 bases, there was a span of 16 bases. Germline CDR1 and CDR2: SGDLS and YYNGEE. This CDR3 is built from 16 residues. The CDR3 DNA reads as TGTGCCAGCAGCCCAGGTGGGGCCAGGTACCAAGAGACCCAGTACTTC. It translates to CASSPGGARYQETQYF.

The chain joins TRBV2 to TRBJ1-2, with D maybe TRBD1 (6 bases). This CDR3 is built from 12 residues. V was clipped by 4 bases and J by 4 bases, with 7 bases between them. Germline CDR1 is SNHLY and CDR2 is FYNNEI. In nucleotides, the CDR3 is TGTGCCAGCAGTGGACAGGCCTATGGCTACACCTTC. This gives the protein CASSGQAYGYTF.

V usage is TRBV27 and J usage is TRBJ2-5, with D tentatively TRBD1 (6 bases). CDR3 size: 14 residues. The V gene lost 5 bases and the J gene lost 4 bases, with 14 bases spanning the gap. The germline CDR1 and CDR2 sequences are MNHEY and SMNVEV (reference sequence). The chain's CDR3 is CASSPMGQGETQYF. The CDR3 bases are TGTGCCAGCAGTCCCATGGGACAAGGAGAGACCCAGTACTTC.

This rearrangement joins TRBV10-3 to TRBJ1-1; TRBD1 agrees at 7 bases. V trimming: 10 bases; J trimming: 0 bases; junction bases outside the gene matches: 8. The CDR3 spans 14 residues. CDR1 and CDR2 from the germline V gene are ENHRY and SYGVKD. CDR3 nucleotide sequence: TGTGCCACCGACAGGGCGGCGATGAACACTGAAGCTTTCTTT. This gives the protein CATDRAAMNTEAFF.

This chain uses TRBV10-1 with TRBJ2-3; 8 bases fit TRBD1. The V gene's germline CDR1 is WNHNN and CDR2 SYGVQD (reference sequence). With 6 bases clipped from V and 0 bases from J, the junction kept 2 bases outside the gene matches. The CDR3 contains 14 residues. The CDR3 DNA sequence: TGCGCCAGCAGCCGGGACAGGAGCACAGATACGCAGTATTTT. This codes for CASSRDRSTDTQYF.

The rearrangement links TRBV5-5 to TRBJ1-3; D is ambiguous. V was pared by 4 bases and J by 3 bases, with 5 bases between. From germline, CDR1 is SGHKS and CDR2 YYEKEE (reference sequence). The CDR3 covers 12 residues. The CDR3 region has the DNA TGTGCCAGCAGCCCCCATGGAAACACCATATATTTT. Translation gives CASSPHGNTIYF.

The V gene is TRBV4-1, the J gene TRBJ2-1; TRBD1 might be the D (5 bases). The CDR3 has 18 residues. The V gene's germline CDR1 is MGHRA and CDR2 YSYEKL. V shed 0 bases and J shed 4 bases, with 19 bases lying between them. The CDR3 nucleotides read TGCGCCAGCAGCCAAGACCCCAAGAGTTGGACACATTACAATGAGCAGTTCTTC. Amino acid sequence: CASSQDPKSWTHYNEQFF.

This chain joins TRBV5-1 and TRBJ1-1, with 9 bases that match TRBD1. V trimming: 2 bases; J trimming: 1 base; junction bases outside the gene matches: 3. The length of the CDR3 is 15 residues. Germline V gives CDR1 SGHRS, CDR2 YFSETQ. CDR3 DNA: TGCGCCAGCAGCTTCGACAGGGGGGCGAACACTGAAGCTTTCTTT. Translation: CASSFDRGANTEAFF.

V is TRBV28 and J is TRBJ1-1; 10 nucleotides line up with TRBD1. There are 16 residues in the CDR3. CDR1 and CDR2 from the germline V gene are MDHEN and SYDVKM. Losses at the gene ends were 2 bases for V and 5 bases for J; bases not matched to a gene: 8. CDR3 nucleotides: TGTGCCAGCAGTTTAGGGGTGGGGACAGGGGTGACTGAAGCTTTCTTT. Residues: CASSLGVGTGVTEAFF.